Listed below are T cell receptor beta chains from one sample, sequenced in a study of blood T cell repertoires in COVID-19. Clones were read by immunoSEQ multiplex PCR, and TCRdb kept only the in-frame ones, dropping some. The table shows 150,000 to 200,000 clones, with more than 75% occurring only once. The specimen sequenced was PBMCs or T cells enriched from blood (not recorded which). Source of these receptors: a woman in her forties or fifties with acute COVID-19. Each CDR3 is given with its conserved first and last residue. D genes are given only for firm matches. For some rows the clone size is stated as once, few or many, or as a class when expanded; others skip it.

j_gene,d_gene,v_gene,abundance,CDR3nt,CDR3aa
TRBJ1-1,.,TRBV3-1/TRBV3-2,.,TGTGCCAGCTCCCCCGGGGGGGTACTCTCGAACACTGAAGCTTTCTTT,CASSPGGVLSNTEAFF
TRBJ2-3,.,TRBV29-1,.,TGCAGCGTTGAAGATCTTCTAGATCTCACAGATACGCAGTATTTT,CSVEDLLDLTDTQYF
TRBJ2-3,.,TRBV6-4,.,TGTGCCAGCAGGCCTAGGACAGGCACAGATACGCAGTATTTT,CASRPRTGTDTQYF
TRBJ1-2,.,TRBV19,.,TGTGCCAGTAGTACTGCCGCTCTATATGGCTACACCTTC,CASSTAALYGYTF
TRBJ2-1,TRBD1,TRBV9,.,TGTGCCAGCAGCTTAGGGGGCGCCCTCTACAATGAGCAGTTCTTC,CASSLGGALYNEQFF
TRBJ2-5,.,TRBV9,.,TGTGCCAGCAGCGTAGCGTTCGGGGAGCAAGAGACCCAGTACTTC,CASSVAFGEQETQYF
TRBJ1-2,.,TRBV9,.,TGTGCCAGCAGCGTAGAGATTAGCCCCGCGTATGGCTACACCTTC,CASSVEISPAYGYTF
TRBJ1-5,.,TRBV5-6,.,TGTGCCAGCAGACCGTGGTCTACTAATCAGCCCCAGCATTTT,CASRPWSTNQPQHF
TRBJ2-4,TRBD2,TRBV6-2/TRBV6-3,.,TGTGCCAGCAGCGCTCTCCGCGGGGGGGCCGGCGTCATTCAGTACTTC,CASSALRGGAGVIQYF
TRBJ1-6,.,TRBV3-1/TRBV3-2,.,TGTGCCAGCAGTCAGACAGGAATCAATTCACCCCTCCACTTT,CASSQTGINSPLHF
TRBJ1-2,TRBD1,TRBV5-4,once,TGTGCCAGCAGCTCCCAAGACAGGGCGGTCGGCTACACCTTC,CASSSQDRAVGYTF
TRBJ2-6,TRBD1,TRBV5-6,.,TGTGCCAGCAGCGGGACAGCTACCTCTGGGGCCAACGTCCTGACTTTC,CASSGTATSGANVLTF
TRBJ2-1,.,TRBV5-1,once,TGCGCCAGCAGCTTGGTACAGGCAGTTACGGGTGAGCAGTTCTTC,CASSLVQAVTGEQFF
TRBJ1-3,.,TRBV5-1,.,TGCGCCAGCAGCTTGGTGGGGACACGAATCTCTGGAAACACCATATATTTT,CASSLVGTRISGNTIYF
TRBJ1-3,.,TRBV18,.,TGTGCCAGCTTCCGTCTAGGGGATGGAAACACCATATATTTT,CASFRLGDGNTIYF
TRBJ1-5,TRBD1,TRBV19,.,TGTGCCAGTCCTAAACAGGGGATACCACTGGAGCCCCAGCATTTT,CASPKQGIPLEPQHF
TRBJ1-1,.,TRBV4-2,.,TGTGCCAGCCGAACCGGGAGGGGAGCTTTCTTT,CASRTGRGAFF
TRBJ1-2,TRBD1,TRBV28,.,TGTGCCATCCTGGGACAGAACTATGGCTACACCTTC,CAILGQNYGYTF
TRBJ2-1,.,TRBV28,.,TGTGCCAGCAGCCTACCAACGGGACTGGCTAAGGCATACAATGAGCAGTTCTTC,CASSLPTGLAKAYNEQFF
TRBJ1-2,.,TRBV4-2,.,TGTGCCAGCAGCCAAGTCACAGGAGCTAACTATGGCTACACCTTC,CASSQVTGANYGYTF
TRBJ2-2,.,TRBV19,.,TGTGCGGGGCAGGAGAGTACGGGGGAGCTGTTTTTT,CAGQESTGELFF
TRBJ1-3,.,TRBV7-2,few,TGTGCCAGCAGCGACCGACGGAGCTCTGGAAACACCATATATTTT,CASSDRRSSGNTIYF
TRBJ2-3,.,TRBV10-1,.,TGCGCCAGCAGTACCGGACAGAGCACAGATACGCAGTATTTT,CASSTGQSTDTQYF
TRBJ2-1,TRBD2,TRBV19,once,TGTGCCAGTACCCTACCGACTAGCGGGGGGAACAATGAGCAGTTCTTC,CASTLPTSGGNNEQFF
TRBJ1-1,.,TRBV6-6,.,TGTGCCAGCGCCCTTCGGGGGGTTGGAGCTTTCTTT,CASALRGVGAFF
TRBJ2-5,.,TRBV3-1/TRBV3-2,.,TGTGCCAGCAGCCAACAGGGTTACGGGACCCAGTACTTC,CASSQQGYGTQYF
TRBJ1-4,.,TRBV2,once,TGTGCCAGCAGTGAAGTGGGGCCTAGTGTGAAAAAACTGTTTTTT,CASSEVGPSVKKLFF